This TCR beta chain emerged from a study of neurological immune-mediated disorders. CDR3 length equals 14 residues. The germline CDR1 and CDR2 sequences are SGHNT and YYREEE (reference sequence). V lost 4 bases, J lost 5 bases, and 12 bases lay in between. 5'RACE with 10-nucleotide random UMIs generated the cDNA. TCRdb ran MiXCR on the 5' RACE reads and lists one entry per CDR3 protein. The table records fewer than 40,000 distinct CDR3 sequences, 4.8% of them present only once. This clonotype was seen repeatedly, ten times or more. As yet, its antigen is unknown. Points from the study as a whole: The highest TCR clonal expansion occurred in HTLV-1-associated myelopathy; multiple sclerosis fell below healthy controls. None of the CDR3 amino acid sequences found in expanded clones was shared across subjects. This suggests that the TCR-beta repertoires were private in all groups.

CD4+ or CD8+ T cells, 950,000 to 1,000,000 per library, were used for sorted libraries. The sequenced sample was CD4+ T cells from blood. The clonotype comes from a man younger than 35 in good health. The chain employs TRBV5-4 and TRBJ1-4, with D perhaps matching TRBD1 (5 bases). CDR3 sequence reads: CASSLGGENEKLFF. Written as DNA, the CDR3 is TGTGCCAGCAGCCTCGGAGGGGAGAATGAAAAACTGTTTTTT.